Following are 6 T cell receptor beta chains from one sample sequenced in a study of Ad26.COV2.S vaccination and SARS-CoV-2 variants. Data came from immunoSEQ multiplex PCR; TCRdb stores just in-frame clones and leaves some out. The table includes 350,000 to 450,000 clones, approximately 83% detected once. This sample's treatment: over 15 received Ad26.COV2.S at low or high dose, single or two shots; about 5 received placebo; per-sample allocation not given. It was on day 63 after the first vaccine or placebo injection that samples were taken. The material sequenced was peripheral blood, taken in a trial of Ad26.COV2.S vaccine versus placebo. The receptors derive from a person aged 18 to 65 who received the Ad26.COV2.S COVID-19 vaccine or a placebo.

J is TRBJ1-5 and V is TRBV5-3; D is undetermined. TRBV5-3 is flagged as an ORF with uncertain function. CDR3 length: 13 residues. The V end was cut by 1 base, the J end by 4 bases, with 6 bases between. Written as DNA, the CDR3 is TGTGCCAGAAGCTTGACCAAAAATCAGCCCCAGCATTTT. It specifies CARSLTKNQPQHF.

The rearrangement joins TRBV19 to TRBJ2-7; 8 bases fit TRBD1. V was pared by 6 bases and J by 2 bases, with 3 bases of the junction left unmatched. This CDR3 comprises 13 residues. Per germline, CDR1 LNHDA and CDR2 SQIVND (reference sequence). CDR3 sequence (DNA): TGTGCCAGTAGCCCGGACAGGGCCTACGAGCAGTACTTC. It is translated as CASSPDRAYEQYF. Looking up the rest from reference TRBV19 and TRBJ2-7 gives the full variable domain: DGGITQSPKYLFRKEGQNVTLSCEQNLNHDAMYWYRQDPGQGLRLIYYSQIVNDFQKGDIAEGYSVSREKKESFPLTVTSAQKNPTAFYLCASSPDRAYEQYFGPGTRLTVT.

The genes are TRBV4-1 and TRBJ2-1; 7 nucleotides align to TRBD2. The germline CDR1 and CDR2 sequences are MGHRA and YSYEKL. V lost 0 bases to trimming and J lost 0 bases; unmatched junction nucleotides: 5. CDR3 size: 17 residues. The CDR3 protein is CASSQDPGRGSYNEQFF. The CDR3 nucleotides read TGCGCCAGCAGCCAAGATCCGGGGAGGGGCTCCTACAATGAGCAGTTCTTC.

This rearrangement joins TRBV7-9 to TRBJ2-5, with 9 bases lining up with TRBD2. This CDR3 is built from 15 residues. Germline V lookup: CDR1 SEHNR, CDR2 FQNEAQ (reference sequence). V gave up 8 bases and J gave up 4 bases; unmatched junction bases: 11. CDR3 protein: CASRPPAGGRETQYF. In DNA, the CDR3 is TGTGCCAGCCGCCCCCCGGCGGGGGGGCGAGAGACCCAGTACTTC.

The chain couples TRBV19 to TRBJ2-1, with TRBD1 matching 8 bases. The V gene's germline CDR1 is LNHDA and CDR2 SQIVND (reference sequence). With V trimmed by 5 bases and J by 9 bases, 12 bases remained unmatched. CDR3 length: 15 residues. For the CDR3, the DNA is TGTGCCAGTAGTTGGCAGGGGGCCCCTCCAAGTGAGCAGTTCTTC. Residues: CASSWQGAPPSEQFF.

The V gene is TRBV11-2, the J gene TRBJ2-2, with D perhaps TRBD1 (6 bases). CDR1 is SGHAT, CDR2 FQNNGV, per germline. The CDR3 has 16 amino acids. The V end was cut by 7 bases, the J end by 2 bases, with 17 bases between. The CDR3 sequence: CASTHEQGFNTGELFF. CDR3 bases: TGTGCCAGCACCCACGAGCAGGGGTTCAACACCGGGGAGCTGTTTTTT.